The rows below give T cell receptor beta chains drawn from one sample of a study of identical twins. From the 5' RACE reads, TCRdb called clonotypes with MiXCR, one entry per CDR3 protein. Of roughly 240,000 distinct CDR3 sequences in the sample, around 7.6% were seen once. In addition, the sample was reused for a study of yellow fever vaccine responses in identical twins.

Material: CD8+ T cells sorted from blood. These TCRs come from a woman aged 18-35 years in good health. Both conserved end residues are trimmed from each CDR3.

V	J	CDR3
TRBV12-3/TRBV12-4	TRBJ1-5	ASSPRGSQPQH
TRBV12-3/TRBV12-4	TRBJ2-1	ASSPGRVTYNEQF
TRBV20-1	TRBJ2-3	SARGGTGNPDTQY
TRBV4-1	TRBJ2-7	ASSQVLAETASYEQY
TRBV20-1	TRBJ2-7	SARDPLAGPPYEQY
TRBV10-1	TRBJ2-3	ASSEGQQIDTQY
TRBV5-1	TRBJ1-1	ASSPGQGRWDTEAF
TRBV5-1	TRBJ2-1	ASSQGWGSYNEQF
TRBV29-1	TRBJ2-3	SVEGGLAGGPDTQY
TRBV7-9	TRBJ2-7	ASSRAYEQY
TRBV6-1	TRBJ1-1	ASNWGAANTEAF
TRBV7-9	TRBJ2-1	ASSFGGRAEQF
TRBV10-2	TRBJ2-7	ASSIRGIYEQY
TRBV5-1	TRBJ2-4	ASGPSGDIQY
TRBV25-1	TRBJ2-6	ASSPLPRVGANVLT
TRBV9	TRBJ2-1	ASSVGWTATVEQF
TRBV20-1	TRBJ2-1	SAPVGRRGINEQF